The clone carrying this T cell receptor (beta chain) was found a few times. This PCR relied on a set of 60 Vbeta primers and 13 Jbeta primers. Method: immunoSEQ multiplex PCR; TCRdb's copy keeps in-frame clones and lacks some. The sample has 130,000 to 150,000 clones, nearly 80% seen once. The sample originates from a study of cytomegalovirus exposure and HLA in healthy donors. This CDR3 is built from 14 residues. The V end was cut by 3 bases, the J end by 6 bases, with 12 bases between. Germline CDR1 and CDR2: SNHLY and FYNNEI. Sequenced input: PBMCs. This clonotype was sampled from a woman aged 25 to 45 in good health and CMV-seronegative. This chain links TRBV2 with TRBJ2-1, with a weak D call TRBD2 (6 bases). CDR3 protein: CASSDLWGGNEQFF. DNA for the CDR3: TGTGCCAGCAGTGATCTTTGGGGAGGCAATGAGCAGTTCTTC.